This entry describes one T cell receptor beta chain. No antigen is known for it. No base qualities exist here, and no much larger clone lies one base off it. The data stem from a study of blood T cells in healthy people across ages (dated by TCRdb to the mid-2010s). Some background on the complete study: In model experiments, roughly one uniquely barcoded TCR beta cDNA molecule per two T cells was captured by template switching. The study measured age-related changes in TCR beta repertoire diversity using deep sequencing normalized with unique cDNA molecular identifiers. Four age groups were formed from the donors: young (average about 16 years), middle-aged (approximately 42), aged (roughly 58) and long-lived (roughly 81). To avoid experimental bias, donors of different ages were randomly spread across the sequencing lanes. Two additional independent replicas of 1 million unique cDNA reads from the same blood draw were analyzed for two donors (one aged 18 to 29 and one aged 80 or older). The research as a whole found: Because the CMV infection status of the donors was unknown, age-related changes in expanded clonotypes may potentially have been confounded. As age increased, observed TCR beta diversity per million T cells dropped in a roughly linear way, and a significant reduction was already evident by age 40. Estimates of total diversity based on one million sequenced T cells were regarded as lower bounds and as underestimates. Because profiling used bulk unsorted PBMCs, naive and antigen-experienced compartments could not be compared conclusively. Observed TCR beta diversity correlated strongly with the percentage of naive T cells measured by flow cytometry. The long-lived group showed more naive CD4+ T cells, fewer expanded clones and increased TCR diversity than the aged group, suggesting age selection.

Libraries came from 5' RACE. Sequencing was performed on an Illumina HiSeq 2500. A second PCR of about 7 to 12 cycles was performed with a sample-barcoded 5' primer and a J-beta primer mix. Each TCR beta cDNA molecule received a unique molecular identifier from a template-switch 5' adaptor carrying 12 random nucleotides. Each sample yielded at least 2.5 million CDR3-containing paired-end reads. First-strand cDNA synthesis was performed from all RNA using the Mint cDNA synthesis kit, with priming by a TRBC-specific oligonucleotide. After uracil-DNA glycosylase treatment, a first 18-cycle PCR used universal primers M1SS and BC2_uni_R on all cDNA. Per the source publication's procedure: Normalization of each sample was performed by random selection of 1 million high-quality reads, each carrying a distinct molecular identifier. Reads with shared molecular identifiers were discarded instead of being binned into consensus sequences. MiTCR, run with a Q25 quality threshold and the strictest error-elimination algorithm, handled CDR3 identification, clonotype clustering and error correction. A nonparametric unseen species model with Euler transformation was used to estimate a lower bound on total TCR beta diversity. TCRdb trimmed the raw reads at Q25, called clones with MiXCR and kept productive beta chains. Rows are combined by CDR3 protein, so each entry shows the most common genes and DNA. These V and J calls are TCRdb output, not the study's own analysis. The sample records about 780,000 distinct CDR3 sequences, 62% of which are singletons. The ten most abundant clones make up around a quarter of the sample.

The germline V gene encodes CDR1 LGHDT and CDR2 YNNKEL (reference sequence). The CDR3, from cysteine to phenylalanine, totals 12 residues. Only CDR3 DNA remains: 36 bases, in frame from the first base. Systemically healthy Caucasian individuals from Russia, 35 to 40 in total and aged about 6 to 100 years, were included as donors. Around 10 milliliters of peripheral blood were collected from each donor into EDTA-treated Vacutainer tubes. Ficoll-Paque density-gradient centrifugation was used to isolate PBMCs, with at least 7 million obtained per sample. Trizol reagent was used to extract total RNA from the PBMCs, yielding at least 5 micrograms per sample. The percentages of naive CD45RAhigh/CD27high T cells were determined by flow cytometry on a PBMC aliquot from every donor.

Source material: blood. The rearrangement joined TRBV3-1 to TRBJ2-4; too little of a D gene remains to name it. The J call may be wrong; the DNA end is better matched by TRBJ2-7. The sequence derives from a man aged 25 to 40 in good health. The CDR3 protein sequence reads: CASSQFAYEQYF. The DNA sequence follows: TGTGCCAGCAGCCAATTCGCCTACGAGCAGTACTTC.